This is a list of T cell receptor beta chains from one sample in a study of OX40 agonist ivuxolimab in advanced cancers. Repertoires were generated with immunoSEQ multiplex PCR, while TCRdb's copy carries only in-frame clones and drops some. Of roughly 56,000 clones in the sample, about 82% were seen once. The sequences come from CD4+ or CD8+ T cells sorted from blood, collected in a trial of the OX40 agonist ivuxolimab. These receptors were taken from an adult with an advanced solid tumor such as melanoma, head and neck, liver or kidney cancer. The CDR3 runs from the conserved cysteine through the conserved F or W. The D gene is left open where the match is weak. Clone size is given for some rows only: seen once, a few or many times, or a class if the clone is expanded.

CASSLGYRGTNEKLFF TGTGCCAGCAGCTTAGGGTACAGGGGAACTAATGAAAAACTGTTTTTT TRBJ1-4 . TRBD1 TRBV7-9 16
CASSLALAGGRNEQYF TGCGCCAGCAGCTTGGCTCTAGCGGGGGGGCGCAACGAGCAGTACTTC TRBJ2-7 . TRBD2 TRBV5-1 16
CASSQGQGDARAQYF TGCGCCAGCAGCCAAGGACAGGGGGACGCGAGGGCCCAGTATTTT TRBJ2-3 . TRBD1 TRBV4-1 15
CAWSVNRVGHYSNQPQHF TGTGCCTGGAGTGTAAACAGGGTAGGGCACTATAGCAATCAGCCCCAGCATTTT TRBJ1-5 . . TRBV30 18
CASGSSQANEKLFF TGTGCCAGCGGATCGAGTCAGGCTAATGAAAAACTGTTTTTT TRBJ1-4 . . TRBV19 14
CASSLGDSPLHF TGTGCCAGCAGCTTAGGTGATTCACCCCTCCACTTT TRBJ1-6 . . TRBV7-9 12
CASSLQGAHEQYF TGCGCCAGCAGCTTACAGGGGGCCCACGAGCAGTACTTC TRBJ2-7 . TRBD1 TRBV5-1 13
CASSFFRGRGREKYF TGTGCCAGCAGCTTTTTTCGTGGCAGGGGGCGAGAAAAGTACTTC TRBJ2-4 . TRBD1 TRBV5-6 15
CASSRGLADTQYF TGTGCCAGCAGCCGAGGCCTGGCAGATACGCAGTATTTT TRBJ2-3 . . TRBV7-3 13
CASSQTGSVEKLFF TGTGCCAGCAGCCAGACAGGATCGGTTGAAAAACTGTTTTTT TRBJ1-4 . . TRBV27 14
CATGGGVNTGELFF TGTGCCACCGGGGGCGGGGTAAACACCGGGGAGCTGTTTTTT TRBJ2-2 . . TRBV19 14
CASSPGTGGSETQYF TGTGCCAGTAGTCCAGGCACAGGTGGTTCAGAGACCCAGTACTTC TRBJ2-5 . . TRBV19 15
CATSQRGGLGDTQYF TGTGCCACCAGCCAGCGGGGGGGCCTAGGGGATACGCAGTATTTT TRBJ2-3 . TRBD2 TRBV15 15
CASGRGREETQYF TGTGCCAGCGGCAGGGGGCGTGAAGAGACCCAGTACTTC TRBJ2-5 . TRBD1 TRBV7-2 13
CASSVGTEHEKLFF TGTGCCAGCAGCGTCGGGACGGAGCATGAAAAACTGTTTTTT TRBJ1-4 . . TRBV5-5 14
CASTPTLLGTGELFF TGTGCCAGCACCCCGACGCTGTTAGGCACCGGGGAGCTGTTTTTT TRBJ2-2 . . TRBV11-2 15
CASSVRQGGSNEQFF TGTGCCAGCAGCGTTAGACAGGGTGGATCCAATGAGCAGTTCTTC TRBJ2-1 . TRBD1 TRBV9 15
CSVRELAGGREQFF TGCAGCGTGAGGGAACTAGCGGGGGGGCGCGAGCAGTTCTTC TRBJ2-1 . TRBD2 TRBV29-1 14
CSVEPWTGTDSYEQYF TGCAGCGTTGAACCTTGGACCGGGACTGACTCCTACGAGCAGTACTTC TRBJ2-7 once . TRBV29-1 16
CASSGQAYNEQFF TGTGCCAGCAGTGGACAGGCCTACAATGAGCAGTTCTTC TRBJ2-1 . TRBD1 TRBV11-3 13
CASSLVLTAGELFF TGCGCCAGCAGCTTGGTTCTCACGGCCGGGGAGCTGTTTTTT TRBJ2-2 . . TRBV5-1 14
CASSLGSGGSNSPLHF TGTGCCAGCAGCTTAGGGTCTGGGGGATCTAATTCACCCCTCCACTTT TRBJ1-6 . . TRBV7-9 16
CASSLIGAPYF TGTGCCAGCAGCTTAATAGGTGCGCCGTACTTC TRBJ2-5 . . TRBV7-9 11
CASTSGAGRYEQYF TGTGCCAGCACCTCAGGGGCTGGGCGGTACGAGCAGTACTTC TRBJ2-7 . . TRBV6-5 14
CAINPQSRTDTQYF TGTGCCATCAATCCCCAGTCCCGCACAGATACGCAGTATTTT TRBJ2-3 . . TRBV10-3 14
CASSTRQGVGSPLHF TGTGCCAGCAGCACCCGACAGGGGGTAGGGTCACCCCTCCACTTT TRBJ1-6 . TRBD1 TRBV7-8 15
CASSEASGGNIQYF TGTGCCAGCAGTGAAGCCAGCGGGGGAAACATTCAGTACTTC TRBJ2-4 . TRBD2 TRBV6-1 14
CASSLGRGLSQETQYF TGTGCCAGCAGCCTTGGGAGGGGCCTTTCCCAAGAGACCCAGTACTTC TRBJ2-5 . TRBD2 TRBV4-2 16
CASSLTAGGRETQYF TGTGCCAGCAGCTTAACGGCGGGGGGCCGAGAGACCCAGTACTTC TRBJ2-5 . TRBD2 TRBV7-3 15
CASSVAQRGHGYTF TGTGCCAGCAGCGTAGCGCAAAGGGGGCATGGCTACACCTTC TRBJ1-2 once TRBD1 TRBV9 14
CAWSTTLGPQHF TGTGCCTGGAGTACCACCTTGGGGCCCCAGCATTTT TRBJ1-5 . . TRBV30 12
CASSQGKGYEQYF TGCGCCAGCAGCCAGGGGAAGGGCTACGAGCAGTACTTC TRBJ2-7 . . TRBV4-1 13
CASSYLRNEQFF TGTGCCAGCAGTTACCTGAGGAATGAGCAGTTCTTC TRBJ2-1 . . TRBV28 12
CASRMVRGGQETQYF TGTGCCAGTAGAATGGTTAGGGGGGGACAAGAGACCCAGTACTTC TRBJ2-5 . . TRBV19 15
CASSPGQNEKLFF TGTGCCAGCAGCCCCGGACAGAATGAAAAACTGTTTTTT TRBJ1-4 . . TRBV7-3 13
CASSEQSLANNQPQHF TGTGCCAGCAGTGAACAGTCCTTGGCTAATAATCAGCCCCAGCATTTT TRBJ1-5 . . TRBV6-1 16
CASSSSYGTEYEQYF TGTGCCAGCAGTTCCTCGTACGGGACAGAGTACGAGCAGTACTTC TRBJ2-7 many TRBD1 TRBV6-5 15
CASSLFSRAGRETQYF TGCGCCAGCAGCTTGTTTTCCAGGGCTGGCCGGGAGACCCAGTACTTC TRBJ2-5 . . TRBV5-1 16
CASSLDGDRAAFF TGTGCCAGCAGCTTGGACGGGGACAGGGCAGCTTTCTTT TRBJ1-1 . TRBD1 TRBV5-8 13
CASSLRGTDTQYF TGTGCCAGCAGCTTGCGGGGCACAGATACGCAGTATTTT TRBJ2-3 once . TRBV5-4 13
CASSLTAGVINEQFF TGTGCCAGTAGTTTGACTGCCGGGGTTATAAATGAGCAGTTCTTC TRBJ2-1 . . TRBV19 15
CASSKDKRTGEDTQYF TGTGCCAGCAGCAAAGACAAAAGGACAGGGGAAGATACGCAGTATTTT TRBJ2-3 few . TRBV21-1 16
CASSLWAADREYGYTF TGTGCCAGCAGTTTATGGGCTGCGGACAGGGAGTATGGCTACACCTTC TRBJ1-2 few TRBD1 TRBV27 16
CASSLTGNYGYTF TGCGCCAGCAGCCTAACTGGGAACTATGGCTACACCTTC TRBJ1-2 few . TRBV4-3 13
CASSVQGNTGELFF TGTGCCAGCAGTGTCCAGGGGAACACCGGGGAGCTGTTTTTT TRBJ2-2 . . TRBV6-4 14
CASSPPGTGGIYEQFF TGTGCCAGCAGCCCGCCCGGGACAGGGGGCATCTATGAGCAGTTCTTC TRBJ2-1 . TRBD1 TRBV7-2 16